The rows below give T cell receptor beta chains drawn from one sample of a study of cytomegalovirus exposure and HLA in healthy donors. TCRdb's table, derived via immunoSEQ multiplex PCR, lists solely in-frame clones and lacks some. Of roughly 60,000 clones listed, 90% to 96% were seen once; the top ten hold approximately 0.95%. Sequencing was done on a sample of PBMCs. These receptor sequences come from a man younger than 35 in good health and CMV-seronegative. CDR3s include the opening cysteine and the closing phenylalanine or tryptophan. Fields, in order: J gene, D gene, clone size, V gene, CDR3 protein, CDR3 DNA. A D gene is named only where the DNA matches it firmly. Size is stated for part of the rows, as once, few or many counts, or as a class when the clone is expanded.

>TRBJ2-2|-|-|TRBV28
CASSLPGTKDTGELFF
TGTGCCAGCAGTTTACCAGGGACAAAAGACACCGGGGAGCTGTTTTTT
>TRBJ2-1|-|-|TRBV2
CASSDTRDNEQFF
TGTGCCAGCAGTGATACCCGGGACAATGAGCAGTTCTTC
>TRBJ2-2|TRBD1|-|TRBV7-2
CASSEWTGGTGELFF
TGTGCCAGCAGCGAGTGGACAGGGGGGACCGGGGAGCTGTTTTTT
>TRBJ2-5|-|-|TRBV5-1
CASSLGAVETQYF
TGCGCCAGCAGCTTGGGAGCGGTAGAGACCCAGTACTTC
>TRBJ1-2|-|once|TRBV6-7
CASSPRGLGGGGDGYTF
TGTGCCAGCAGTCCTCGGGGACTCGGGGGGGGAGGGGATGGCTACACCTTC
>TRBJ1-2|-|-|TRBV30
CAWSVGGEDGYTF
TGTGCCTGGAGTGTAGGCGGGGAGGATGGCTACACCTTC
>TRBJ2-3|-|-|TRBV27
CASSPQGADTQYF
TGTGCCAGCAGTCCACAGGGCGCAGATACGCAGTATTTT
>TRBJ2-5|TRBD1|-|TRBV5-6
CASSYWKGAGETQYF
TGTGCCAGCAGCTATTGGAAGGGGGCAGGGGAGACCCAGTACTTC
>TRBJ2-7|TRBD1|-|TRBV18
CASSLQGTDYEQYF
TGTGCCAGCTCACTACAGGGGACAGACTACGAGCAGTACTTC
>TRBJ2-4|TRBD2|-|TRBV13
CASSSTGRMTSGFDLAKNIQYF
TGTGCCAGCAGCTCCACAGGGCGTATGACTAGCGGGTTCGATTTAGCCAAAAACATTCAGTACTTC
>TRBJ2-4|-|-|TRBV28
CASSLAGILAKNIQYF
TGTGCCAGCAGTCTCGCGGGGATCCTAGCCAAAAACATTCAGTACTTC
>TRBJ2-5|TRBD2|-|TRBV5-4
CASSLAGGAQETQYF
TGTGCCAGCAGCTTGGCCGGGGGGGCCCAAGAGACCCAGTACTTC
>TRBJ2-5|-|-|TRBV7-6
CASSLAAPISLQETQYF
TGTGCCAGCAGCTTAGCAGCCCCAATTAGCCTCCAAGAGACCCAGTACTTC
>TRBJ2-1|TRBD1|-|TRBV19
CASSPPRTGVSYNEQFF
TGTGCCAGTAGTCCGCCTAGGACAGGGGTATCCTACAATGAGCAGTTCTTC
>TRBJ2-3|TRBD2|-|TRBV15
CATSYRSGSPDTQYF
TGTGCCACCAGCTATCGTAGCGGGAGTCCAGATACGCAGTATTTT
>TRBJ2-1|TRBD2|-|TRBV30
CAWSGTSGMSSYNEQFF
TGTGCCTGGAGTGGGACTAGCGGGATGAGCTCCTACAATGAGCAGTTCTTC
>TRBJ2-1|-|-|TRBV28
CASSLRSGAYNEQFF
TGTGCCAGCAGTTTAAGGTCAGGGGCCTACAATGAGCAGTTCTTC
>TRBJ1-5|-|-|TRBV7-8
CASSVAGVQPQHF
TGTGCCAGCAGCGTCGCGGGAGTTCAGCCCCAGCATTTT
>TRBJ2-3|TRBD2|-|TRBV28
CASTTGLAGLTDTQYF
TGTGCCAGCACAACAGGACTAGCGGGCCTAACGGATACGCAGTATTTT
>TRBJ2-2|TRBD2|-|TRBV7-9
CASSARLAGVLRNTGELFF
TGTGCCAGCAGCGCCCGACTAGCGGGGGTTCTTAGGAACACCGGGGAGCTGTTTTTT
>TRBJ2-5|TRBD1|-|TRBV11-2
CASSTVKGAAETQYF
TGTGCCAGCAGCACAGTAAAGGGGGCGGCGGAGACCCAGTACTTC
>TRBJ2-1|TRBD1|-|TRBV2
CASRDRGYNEQFF
TGTGCCAGCCGGGACAGGGGGTACAATGAGCAGTTCTTC
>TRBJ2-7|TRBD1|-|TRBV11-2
CASSFPGQSYEQYF
TGTGCCAGCAGCTTTCCGGGACAGAGCTACGAGCAGTACTTC
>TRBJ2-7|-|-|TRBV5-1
CASSSRYGTGTYEQYF
TGCGCCAGCAGCTCCCGGTATGGGACCGGGACATACGAGCAGTACTTC
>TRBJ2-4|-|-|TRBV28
CASRTRGGKNIQYF
TGTGCCAGCAGGACACGGGGTGGTAAAAACATTCAGTACTTC
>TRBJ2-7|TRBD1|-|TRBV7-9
CASRERTGGYEQYF
TGTGCCAGCAGGGAGAGGACAGGGGGCTACGAGCAGTACTTC
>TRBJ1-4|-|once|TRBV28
CASSIQVGGEKLFF
TGTGCCAGCAGTATACAGGTCGGTGGTGAAAAACTGTTTTTT
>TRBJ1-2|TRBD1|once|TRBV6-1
CASSEGTGDGYTF
TGTGCCAGCAGTGAGGGGACAGGGGATGGCTACACCTTC
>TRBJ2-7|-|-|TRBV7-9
CASSVGGGSYEQYF
TGTGCCAGCAGCGTGGGAGGGGGGTCCTACGAGCAGTACTTC
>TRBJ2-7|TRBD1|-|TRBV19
CASSLGDRENYEQYF
TGTGCCAGTAGTCTCGGGGACAGGGAAAACTACGAGCAGTACTTC
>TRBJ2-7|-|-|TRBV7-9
CASSFGSRSYEQYF
TGTGCCAGCAGCTTCGGTTCGCGGTCCTACGAGCAGTACTTC
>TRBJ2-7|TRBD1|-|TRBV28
CASKGQGFSYEQYF
TGTGCCAGCAAGGGACAGGGATTTTCCTACGAGCAGTACTTC
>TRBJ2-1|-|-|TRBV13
CASSSNGIYNEQFF
TGTGCCAGCAGCTCCAACGGGATTTACAATGAGCAGTTCTTC
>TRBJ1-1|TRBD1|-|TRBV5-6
CASSWRTGGLGTEAFF
TGTGCCAGCAGCTGGAGGACAGGGGGCCTCGGAACTGAAGCTTTCTTT
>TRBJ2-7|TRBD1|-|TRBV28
CASMDRAKSYEQYF
TGTGCCAGCATGGACAGGGCAAAGTCCTACGAGCAGTACTTC
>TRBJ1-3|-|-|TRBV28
CASMSSGNTIYF
TGTGCCAGCATGAGCTCTGGAAACACCATATATTTT
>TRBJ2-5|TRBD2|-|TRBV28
CASTLGTSGIQETQYF
TGTGCCAGCACCCTAGGTACTAGCGGAATCCAAGAGACCCAGTACTTC
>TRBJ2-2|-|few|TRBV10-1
CASSDSLKELFF
TGCGCCAGCAGTGATTCCCTAAAGGAGCTGTTTTTT
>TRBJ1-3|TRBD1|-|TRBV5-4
CASSDDREWNTIYF
TGTGCCAGCAGCGACGACAGGGAGTGGAACACCATATATTTT
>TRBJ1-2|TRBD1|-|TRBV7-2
CASSPQGRWYGYTF
TGTGCCAGCAGCCCACAGGGGAGGTGGTATGGCTACACCTTC